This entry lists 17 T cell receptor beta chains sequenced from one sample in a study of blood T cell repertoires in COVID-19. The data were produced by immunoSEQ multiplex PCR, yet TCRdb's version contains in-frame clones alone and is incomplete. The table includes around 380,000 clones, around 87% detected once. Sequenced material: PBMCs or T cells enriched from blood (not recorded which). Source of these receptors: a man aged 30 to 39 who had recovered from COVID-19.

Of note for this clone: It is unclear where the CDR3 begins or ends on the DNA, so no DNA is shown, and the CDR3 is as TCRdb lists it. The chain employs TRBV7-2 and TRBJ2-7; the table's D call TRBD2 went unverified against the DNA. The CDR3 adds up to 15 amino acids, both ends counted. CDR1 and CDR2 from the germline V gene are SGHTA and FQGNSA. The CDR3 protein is CASSTSGLRTHEQYF.

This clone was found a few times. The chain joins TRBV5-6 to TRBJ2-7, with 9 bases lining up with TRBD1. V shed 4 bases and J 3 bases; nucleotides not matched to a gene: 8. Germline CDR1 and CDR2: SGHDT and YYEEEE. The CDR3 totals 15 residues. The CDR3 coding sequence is TGTGCCAGCAGCATACCAGACAGGGGGAACTACGAGCAGTACTTC. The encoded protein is CASSIPDRGNYEQYF. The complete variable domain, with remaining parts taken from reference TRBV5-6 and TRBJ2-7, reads DAGVTQSPTHLIKTRGQQVTLRCSPKSGHDTVSWYQQALGQGPQFIFQYYEEEERQRGNFPDRFSGHQFPNYSSELNVNALLLGDSALYLCASSIPDRGNYEQYFGPGTRLTVT.

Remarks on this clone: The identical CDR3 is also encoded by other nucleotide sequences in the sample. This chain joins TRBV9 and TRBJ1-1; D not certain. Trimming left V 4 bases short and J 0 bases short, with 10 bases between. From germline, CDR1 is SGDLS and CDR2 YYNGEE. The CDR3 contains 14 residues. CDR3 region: CASSSEGLNTEAFF. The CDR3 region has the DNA TGTGCCAGCAGCAGCGAAGGTTTGAACACTGAAGCTTTCTTT.

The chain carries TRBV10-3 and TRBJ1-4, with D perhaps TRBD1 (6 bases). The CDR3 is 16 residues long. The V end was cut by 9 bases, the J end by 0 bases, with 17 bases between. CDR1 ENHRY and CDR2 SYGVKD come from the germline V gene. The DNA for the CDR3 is TGTGCCATAGGGACGGAACAGGGTTCAACTAATGAAAAACTGTTTTTT. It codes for CAIGTEQGSTNEKLFF.

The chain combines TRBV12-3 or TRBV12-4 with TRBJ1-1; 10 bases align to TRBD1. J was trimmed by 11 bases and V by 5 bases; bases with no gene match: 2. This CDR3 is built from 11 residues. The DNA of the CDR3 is TGTGCCAGCAGTGGGACAGGGGTGGCTTTCTTT. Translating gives CASSGTGVAFF.

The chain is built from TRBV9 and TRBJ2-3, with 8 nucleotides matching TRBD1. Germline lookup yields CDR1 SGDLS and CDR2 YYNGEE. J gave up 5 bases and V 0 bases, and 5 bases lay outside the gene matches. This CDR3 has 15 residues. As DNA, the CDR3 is TGTGCCAGCAGCGTAGACAGGGGGAGAGGAGATACGCAGTATTTT. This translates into CASSVDRGRGDTQYF.

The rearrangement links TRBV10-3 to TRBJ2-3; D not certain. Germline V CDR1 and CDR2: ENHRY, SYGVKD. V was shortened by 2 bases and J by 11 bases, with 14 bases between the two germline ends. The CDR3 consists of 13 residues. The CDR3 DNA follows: TGTGCCATCAGTGAGGGTCAGGTCCTGGGGCAGTATTTT. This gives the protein CAISEGQVLGQYF.

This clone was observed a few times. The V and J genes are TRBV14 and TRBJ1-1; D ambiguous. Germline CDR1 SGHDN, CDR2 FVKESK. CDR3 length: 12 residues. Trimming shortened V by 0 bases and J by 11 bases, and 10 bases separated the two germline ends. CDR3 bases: TGTGCCAGCAGCCAAGAACGGGTCGCGGCTTTCTTT. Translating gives CASSQERVAAFF. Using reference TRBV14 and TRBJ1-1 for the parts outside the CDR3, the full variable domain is EAGVTQFPSHSVIEKGQTVTLRCDPISGHDNLYWYRRVMGKEIKFLLHFVKESKQDESGMPNNRFLAERTGGTYSTLKVQPAELEDSGVYFCASSQERVAAFFGQGTRLTVV.

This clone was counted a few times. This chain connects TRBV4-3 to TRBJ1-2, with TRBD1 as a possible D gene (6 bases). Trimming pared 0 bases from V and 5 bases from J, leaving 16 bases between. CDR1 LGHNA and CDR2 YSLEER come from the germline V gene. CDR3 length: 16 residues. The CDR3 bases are TGCGCCAGCAGCCAAGAAGTCGCGACAGGAATATATGGCTACACCTTC. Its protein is CASSQEVATGIYGYTF.

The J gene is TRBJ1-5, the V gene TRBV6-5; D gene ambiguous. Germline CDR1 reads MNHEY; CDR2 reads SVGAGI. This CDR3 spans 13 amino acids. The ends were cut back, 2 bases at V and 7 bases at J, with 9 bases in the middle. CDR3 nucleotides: TGTGCCAGCAGTTACGATGGCGGGCAGCCCCAGCATTTT. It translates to CASSYDGGQPQHF.

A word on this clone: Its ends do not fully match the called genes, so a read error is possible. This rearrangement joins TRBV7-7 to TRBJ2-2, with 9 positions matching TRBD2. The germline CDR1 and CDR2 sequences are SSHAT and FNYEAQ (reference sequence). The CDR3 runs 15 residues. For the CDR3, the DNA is TGTGCTAGCAGTCTAGCGGGGCTGACAACCGGGGAGCTGTTTTTT. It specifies CASSLAGLTTGELFF.

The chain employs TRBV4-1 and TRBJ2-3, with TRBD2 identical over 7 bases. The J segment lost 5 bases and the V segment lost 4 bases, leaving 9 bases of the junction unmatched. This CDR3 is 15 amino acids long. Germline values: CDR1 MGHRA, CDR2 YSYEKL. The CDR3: CASSLTSGVLDTQYF. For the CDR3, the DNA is TGCGCCAGCAGCCTAACAAGCGGGGTACTAGATACGCAGTATTTT.

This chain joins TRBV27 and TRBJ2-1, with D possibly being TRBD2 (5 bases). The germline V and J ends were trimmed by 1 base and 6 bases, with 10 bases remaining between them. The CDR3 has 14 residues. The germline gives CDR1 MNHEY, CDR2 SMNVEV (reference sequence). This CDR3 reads CASSLFRGINEQFF. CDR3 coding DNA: TGTGCCAGCAGTTTATTTCGAGGGATCAATGAGCAGTTCTTC.

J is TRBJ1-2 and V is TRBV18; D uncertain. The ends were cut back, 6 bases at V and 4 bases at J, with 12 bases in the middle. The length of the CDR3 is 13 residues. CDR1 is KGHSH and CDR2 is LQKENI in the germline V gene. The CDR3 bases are TGTGCCAGCTCGCCTACAGAGACCTATGGCTACACCTTC. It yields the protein CASSPTETYGYTF.

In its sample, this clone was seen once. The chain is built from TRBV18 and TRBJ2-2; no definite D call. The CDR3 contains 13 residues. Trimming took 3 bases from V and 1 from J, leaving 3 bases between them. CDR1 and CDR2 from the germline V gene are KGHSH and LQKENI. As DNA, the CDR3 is TGTGCCAGCTCACCCTTGAACACCGGGGAGCTGTTTTTT. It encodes CASSPLNTGELFF.

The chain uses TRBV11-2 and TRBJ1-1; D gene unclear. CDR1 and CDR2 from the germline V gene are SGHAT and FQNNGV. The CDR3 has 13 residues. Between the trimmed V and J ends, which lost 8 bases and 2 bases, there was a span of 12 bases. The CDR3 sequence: CASGNAGNTEAFF. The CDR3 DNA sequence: TGTGCCAGCGGCAACGCGGGTAACACTGAAGCTTTCTTT.

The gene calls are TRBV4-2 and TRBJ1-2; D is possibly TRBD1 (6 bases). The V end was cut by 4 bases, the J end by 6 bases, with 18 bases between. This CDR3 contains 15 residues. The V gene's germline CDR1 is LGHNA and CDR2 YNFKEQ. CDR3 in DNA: TGTGCCAGCAGCCCATCCACCAGGGGATTTGATGGCTACACCTTC. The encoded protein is CASSPSTRGFDGYTF.